This T cell receptor beta chain originates from a study of T cell responses to AZD1222 COVID-19 vaccine. CDR3 length: 10 amino acids. V was clipped by 1 base and J by 9 bases, with 1 base between them. Sequencing used immunoSEQ multiplex PCR; TCRdb keeps in-frame clones, though not all of them. The sample contains about 200,000 clones, 90% to 95% of which appear only once. The sample consisted of peripheral blood, taken 28 days after the second dose of the MenACWY control vaccine. The receptor was derived from an adult who received the MenACWY meningococcal vaccine as a control. The chain recombines TRBV12-3 or TRBV12-4 with TRBJ2-1, with D unclear. Written as DNA, the CDR3 is TGTGCCAGCAGTTTAGGTGAGCAGTTCTTC. Amino acid sequence: CASSLGEQFF.